This T cell receptor beta chain was recovered during a study of technical replicates of blood from a few donors. Trimming cost V 8 bases and J 0 bases, with 11 bases left between them. CDR1 is SEHNR, CDR2 FQNEAQ, per germline (reference sequence). The CDR3 length is 13 residues. Measured with immunoSEQ multiplex PCR; TCRdb has only the in-frame clones, and not every one. The sample yields tens of thousands of clones, around nine tenths seen once. This clone showed up just once. The chain couples TRBV7-9 to TRBJ2-7; D possibly corresponds to TRBD2 (5 bases). Sequencing was done on a sample of T cells isolated from PBMCs. This TCR derives from a human donor in good health. The CDR3 DNA is TGTGCCAGCTCGGAGGAACTCTCCTACGAGCAGTACTTC. It translates to CASSEELSYEQYF.